The 29 T cell receptor beta chains in this list originate from one sample, sequenced in a study of blood T cells in healthy people across ages. Combining a sample-barcoded 5' primer with a J-beta primer mix, a second PCR ran for about 6 to 11 cycles. TCRdb analysed the 5' RACE reads with MiXCR anew, one entry per CDR3 protein. The sample lists about 1,400,000 distinct CDR3 sequences, about 40% occurring once. Input material: blood. Receptor source: a woman younger than 30 in good health.

The chain is built from TRBV10-3 and TRBJ2-7, with D perhaps TRBD1 (5 bases). The V end lost 2 bases, the J end lost 2 bases, and 10 bases lay between the germline ends. CDR3 length: 14 amino acids. Per germline, CDR1 ENHRY and CDR2 SYGVKD. The CDR3: CAISEGAVPYEQYF. In DNA, the CDR3 is TGTGCCATCAGTGAGGGGGCTGTGCCCTACGAGCAGTACTTC.

This clonotype has just a few counts. This may be a read error: a much more frequent sequence differs by one nucleotide. The J gene is TRBJ2-7, the V gene TRBV5-1; the match to TRBD2 covers 9 bases. The CDR3 is 15 amino acids. Per germline, CDR1 SGHRS and CDR2 YFSETQ. V shed 0 bases, J shed 4 bases, and the junction held 5 bases outside the gene matches. CDR3 protein: CASSLVASGEYEQYF. The DNA for the CDR3 is TGCGCCAGCAGCTTGGTGGCTAGCGGGGAGTACGAGCAGTACTTC. The whole variable domain, remainder taken from reference TRBV5-1 and TRBJ2-7, is KAGVTQTPRYLIKTRGQQVTLSCSPISGHRSVSWYQQTPGQGLQFLFEYFSETQRNKGNFPGRFSGRQFSNSRSEMNVSTLELGDSALYLCASSLVASGEYEQYFGPGTRLTVT.

This chain connects TRBV20-1 to TRBJ2-2; 8 nucleotides align to TRBD2. The junction had 6 bases not matched to a gene; V was cut back by 3 bases and J by 0 bases. The CDR3 is 16 residues long. Germline CDR1 DFQATT, CDR2 SNEGSKA (reference sequence). CDR3 sequence: CSASGGTRANTGELFF. The CDR3 DNA is TGCAGTGCTAGCGGGGGGACTAGGGCGAACACCGGGGAGCTGTTTTTT.

This chain joins TRBV27 and TRBJ2-5; no firm D call. This CDR3 comprises 13 residues. The V end lost 5 bases, the J end lost 2 bases, and 9 bases lay between the germline ends. Germline CDR1 and CDR2: MNHEY and SMNVEV (reference sequence). The CDR3: CASSKYEQETQYF. DNA of the CDR3: TGTGCCAGCAGTAAATACGAGCAAGAGACCCAGTACTTC.

The rearrangement links TRBV5-1 to TRBJ2-7; D is undetermined. CDR1 is SGHRS and CDR2 is YFSETQ in the germline V gene. This CDR3 region has 13 residues. V lost 4 bases to trimming and J lost 5 bases, with 13 bases between them. The CDR3 region has the DNA TGCGCCAGCAGCAGCCCGGCTAGTAACGAGCAGTACTTC. It is translated as CASSSPASNEQYF.

Points on this clonotype: A junction boundary mismatches the germline segment, possibly from a read error. This chain joins TRBV7-9 and TRBJ2-7; the match to TRBD1 covers 9 bases. The CDR3 runs to 15 residues. Germline V gene lookup returns CDR1 SEHNR and CDR2 FQNEAQ (reference sequence). CDR3 DNA: TGTACCAGCAGAAATCGGGACAGGGAATCCCACGAGCAGTACTTC. It translates to CTSRNRDRESHEQYF.

In nucleotides, the CDR3 is TGCGGGGGGACAGCCTACAATGAGCAGTTCTTC. This encodes CGGTAYNEQFF. This chain joins TRBV29-1 and TRBJ2-1; a possible D gene is TRBD1 (7 bases). The CDR3 has 11 amino acids. Germline loops: CDR1 SQVTM, CDR2 ANQGSEA.

This rearrangement joins TRBV9 to TRBJ2-1, with D uncertain. Germline CDR1 is SGDLS and CDR2 is YYNGEE. This CDR3 comprises 15 residues. Trimming took off 4 bases at V and 13 bases at J, with 24 bases between the two ends. This CDR3 is CASSSPVDITETQFF. The CDR3 DNA is TGTGCCAGCAGCAGCCCAGTAGACATCACAGAGACCCAGTTCTTC.

V gene TRBV20-1 combines with J gene TRBJ2-1; weak D call: TRBD2 (5 bases). The CDR3 loop spans 15 amino acids. Trimming removed 2 bases from V and 10 bases from J, with 21 bases in between. Germline loops: CDR1 DFQATT, CDR2 SNEGSKA (reference sequence). The CDR3 DNA sequence: TGCAGTGCTAGAACGGAGGACGGATGGGCCCGGGAGCAGTTCTTC. Amino acid sequence: CSARTEDGWAREQFF.

The genes are TRBV6-5 and TRBJ1-5; D possibly corresponds to TRBD1 (5 bases). CDR1 MNHEY and CDR2 SVGAGI come from the germline V gene. CDR3 length: 15 amino acids. Trimming took off 7 bases at V and 4 bases at J, with 17 bases between the two ends. The DNA of the CDR3 is TGTGCCAGCAATTCATTGGGACCGGGAAATCAGCCCCAGCATTTT. Its translation is CASNSLGPGNQPQHF.

The chain carries TRBV12-3 or TRBV12-4 and TRBJ2-6; TRBD1 matches at 11 bases. The CDR3 loop spans 19 amino acids. J was trimmed by 2 bases and V by 6 bases; bases with no gene match: 12. The CDR3 spells CASSHDWDRGLPGANVLTF. Here the CDR3 DNA reads TGTGCCAGCAGCCACGATTGGGACAGGGGGTTACCTGGGGCCAACGTCCTGACTTTC.

The CDR3 loop is CSVPDGTAYNEQFF. CDR3 DNA sequence: TGCAGTGTCCCCGACGGAACGGCCTACAATGAGCAGTTCTTC. The rearrangement links TRBV20-1 to TRBJ2-1; D not resolved. This CDR3 is built from 14 residues. Trimming took off 7 bases at V and 2 bases at J, with 15 bases between the two ends. Germline values: CDR1 DFQATT, CDR2 SNEGSKA (reference sequence).

The rearrangement uses TRBV7-2 and TRBJ1-6; the D is unclear. This CDR3 has 15 amino acids. Looked up from germline, CDR1 is SGHTA and CDR2 is FQGNSA. V dropped 1 base and J dropped 11 bases, with 15 bases sitting between them. This CDR3 is CASSLGEALWAPLHF. In DNA form, the CDR3 reads TGTGCCAGCAGCTTAGGGGAGGCCCTTTGGGCACCCCTCCACTTT.

The rearrangement uses TRBV20-1 and TRBJ2-7; 10 bases are shared with TRBD2. V gave up 4 bases and J gave up 5 bases; unmatched junction bases: 8. The V gene's germline CDR1 is DFQATT and CDR2 SNEGSKA (reference sequence). The CDR3 covers 14 residues. CDR3 bases: TGCAGTGCTATTAACCAGCGGGAGGGGAACGAGCAGTACTTC. This gives the protein CSAINQREGNEQYF.

This chain uses TRBV3-1 with TRBJ2-7; TRBD1 aligns across 11 bases. The CDR3 loop spans 14 amino acids. The junction had 4 bases not matched to a gene; V was cut back by 3 bases and J by 6 bases. Germline CDR1 and CDR2: LGHDT and YNNKEL (reference sequence). The CDR3 nucleotides are TGTGCCAGCAGCCACGGACAGGGGGCTAGCGAGCAGTACTTC. It is translated as CASSHGQGASEQYF.

The chain is built from TRBV3-1 and TRBJ1-1; D might be TRBD1 (5 bases). V lost 6 bases and J lost 4, with 21 bases in between. This CDR3 spans 16 amino acids. In germline, CDR1 is LGHDT, CDR2 YNNKEL (reference sequence). The CDR3 DNA follows: TGTGCCAGCAGACGAGCTTCCACAGGTCCGGGCACTGAAGCTTTCTTT. This gives the protein CASRRASTGPGTEAFF.

This clonotype was recorded at least ten times. The CDR3 is CASQGGSYGYTF. Here the CDR3 DNA reads TGTGCCAGTCAAGGGGGCTCCTATGGCTACACCTTC. This chain joins TRBV7-2 and TRBJ1-2; 7 nucleotides match TRBD1. The CDR3 spans 12 residues. V dropped 9 bases and J dropped 4; count of bases not matched to a gene: 5. Germline lookup yields CDR1 SGHTA and CDR2 FQGNSA.

The chain joins TRBV27 to TRBJ2-1, with 10 positions matching TRBD1. The J segment lost 0 bases and the V segment lost 11 bases, leaving 13 bases of the junction unmatched. The CDR3 extends over 17 amino acids. Germline CDR1 MNHEY, CDR2 SMNVEV (reference sequence). The CDR3 DNA is TGTGCCGCCCGGGACAGGGGTCTACTTAGCTCCTACAATGAGCAGTTCTTC. This encodes CAARDRGLLSSYNEQFF.

About this clonotype itself: The junction does not match germline at one end; this may be a read error. The chain uses TRBV7-9 and TRBJ2-1; 10 bases fit TRBD1. This CDR3 region has 15 residues. Germline values: CDR1 SEHNR, CDR2 FQNEAQ (reference sequence). The CDR3 DNA follows: TGTGCCGGGGACAGGGGCCAAGGCTCCTACGATGAGCAGTTCTTC. It encodes CAGDRGQGSYDEQFF.

The rearrangement joins TRBV12-3 or TRBV12-4 to TRBJ1-5; TRBD1 might be the D (5 bases). V lost 4 bases and J 0 bases, leaving 19 bases between the germline ends. The CDR3 is 18 amino acids. The CDR3 loop is CASSSSPGVRDSNQPQHF. The CDR3 DNA sequence: TGTGCCAGCAGTTCCTCGCCGGGGGTCAGAGATAGCAATCAGCCCCAGCATTTT.

The V and J genes are TRBV20-1 and TRBJ2-3; D may be TRBD1 or TRBD2 (6 bases each). The CDR3 runs 15 residues. The V end lost 3 bases, the J end lost 0 bases, and 13 bases lay between the germline ends. Looked up from germline, CDR1 is DFQATT and CDR2 is SNEGSKA (reference sequence). CDR3 coding DNA: TGCAGTGCTAGTTTGGGGGGCACTAGCACAGATACGCAGTATTTT. It is translated as CSASLGGTSTDTQYF.

This chain uses TRBV5-6 with TRBJ2-7; TRBD2 matches 9 bases. V lost 0 bases, J lost 7 bases, and 11 bases stayed unmatched. The germline gives CDR1 SGHDT, CDR2 YYEEEE. The CDR3 is 16 residues long. CDR3 protein: CASSLASGMSYNEQYF. CDR3 sequence (DNA): TGTGCCAGCAGCTTGGCTAGCGGGATGAGCTACAATGAGCAGTACTTC.

This clonotype was observed a handful of times. This sequence joins TRBV7-9 and TRBJ2-3; D is unresolved. CDR1 is SEHNR and CDR2 is FQNEAQ in the germline V gene (reference sequence). The V end lost 8 bases, the J end lost 0 bases, and 15 bases lay between the germline ends. The CDR3 covers 15 residues. Here the CDR3 DNA reads TGTGCCAGCTCAAGCTCTGCGGAGAGCACAGATACGCAGTATTTT. Translating it yields CASSSSAESTDTQYF.

The J gene is TRBJ2-2, the V gene TRBV5-1; TRBD1 matches 8 bases. This CDR3 is built from 16 residues. Germline lookup yields CDR1 SGHRS and CDR2 YFSETQ. V shed 3 bases and J 6 bases; nucleotides not matched to a gene: 10. The CDR3 nucleotides are TGCGCCAGCAGCTCGCGACAGGGGAGTAAGGCCGGGGAGCTGTTTTTT. It yields the protein CASSSRQGSKAGELFF.

This chain links TRBV5-1 with TRBJ2-1; no reliable D call. V was cut by 1 base and J by 3 bases, with 11 bases left in between. The germline gives CDR1 SGHRS, CDR2 YFSETQ. This CDR3 is 15 amino acids long. The CDR3 bases are TGCGCCAGCAGCTTGAGCCAGGCTGGCTACAATGAGCAGTTCTTC. Protein: CASSLSQAGYNEQFF.

The V call is TRBV24-1, the J call TRBJ1-2; 10 bases match TRBD1. The CDR3 sequence is 13 residues long. Germline loops: CDR1 KGHDR, CDR2 SFDVKD. Losses at the gene ends were 7 bases for V and 5 bases for J; bases not matched to a gene: 3. The CDR3, as DNA: TGTGCCACCAGGGGGACAGGGGAGTATGGCTACACCTTC. The encoded protein is CATRGTGEYGYTF.

The chain recombines TRBV20-1 with TRBJ2-7; 9 bases are shared with TRBD2. Germline V gene data show CDR1 as DFQATT and CDR2 as SNEGSKA (reference sequence). The CDR3 sequence is 13 residues long. J gave up 3 bases and V 2 bases, and 2 bases lay outside the gene matches. CDR3 region: CSARQRGDYEQYF. Written as DNA, the CDR3 is TGCAGTGCTAGACAGCGGGGGGACTACGAGCAGTACTTC.

The sample holds many counts of this clonotype. V is TRBV4-1 and J is TRBJ2-7, with D perhaps matching TRBD1 (7 bases). V lost 0 bases, J lost 2 bases, and 11 bases lay in between. This CDR3 is 15 amino acids long. In germline, CDR1 is MGHRA, CDR2 YSYEKL. The CDR3: CASSQEAGGTYEQYF. The CDR3 DNA reads as TGCGCCAGCAGCCAAGAGGCAGGGGGGACCTACGAGCAGTACTTC.

This chain connects TRBV10-1 to TRBJ1-6; no firm D call. CDR1 is WNHNN, CDR2 SYGVQD, per germline (reference sequence). The CDR3 sequence is 12 residues long. Trimming took 7 bases from V and 9 from J, leaving 10 bases between them. The CDR3 nucleotides read TGCGCCAGCACCCCTTTGGGTTCACCCCTCCACTTT. It is translated as CASTPLGSPLHF.